The sequence of this T cell receptor (beta chain) was determined in a study of blood T cell repertoires in COVID-19. With V trimmed by 2 bases and J by 6 bases, 7 bases remained unmatched. The CDR3 runs to 14 residues. CDR1 SEHNR and CDR2 FQNEAQ come from the germline V gene (reference sequence). In this sample, this clone turned up a few times. Generated by immunoSEQ multiplex PCR, the TCRdb table keeps only in-frame clones and is missing some. Of 150,000 to 200,000 clones in the sample, roughly 88% were seen once. The sequencing input was PBMCs or T cells enriched from blood (not recorded which). This clonotype was sampled from a young woman who had recovered from COVID-19. This chain links TRBV7-9 with TRBJ2-7, with 7 nucleotides matching TRBD2. CDR3 in DNA: TGTGCCAGCAGCTTAATTGCGGGAGTCCCCGAGCAGTACTTC. Its translation is CASSLIAGVPEQYF.